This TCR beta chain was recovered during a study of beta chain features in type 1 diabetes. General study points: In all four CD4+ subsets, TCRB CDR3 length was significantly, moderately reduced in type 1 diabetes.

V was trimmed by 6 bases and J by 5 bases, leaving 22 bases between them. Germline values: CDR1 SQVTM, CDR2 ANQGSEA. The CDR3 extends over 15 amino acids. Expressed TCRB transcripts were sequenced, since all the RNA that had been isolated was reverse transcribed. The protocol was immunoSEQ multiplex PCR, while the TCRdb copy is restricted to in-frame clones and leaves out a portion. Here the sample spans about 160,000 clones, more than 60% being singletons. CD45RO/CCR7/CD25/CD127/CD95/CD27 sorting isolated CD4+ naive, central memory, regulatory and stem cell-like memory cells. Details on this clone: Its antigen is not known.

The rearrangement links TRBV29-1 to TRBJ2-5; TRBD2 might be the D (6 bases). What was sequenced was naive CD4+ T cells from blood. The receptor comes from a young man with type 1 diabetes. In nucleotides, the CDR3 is TGCAGCGTCACAACCCCGGGACTTGTAAGGGAGACCCAGTACTTC. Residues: CSVTTPGLVRETQYF.